The 9 T cell receptor beta chains listed next were all sequenced from one sample in a study of identifying expanded T cells in peripheral blood. TCRdb keeps only in-frame clones here, not all; method: immunoSEQ multiplex PCR. Among 70,000 to 95,000 clones, approximately 90% were seen once, and the ten largest hold roughly 7.7%. Sequenced sample: blood. Receptors originate from a person aged 18 to 69 in good health.

Only one count was recorded for this clone. CDR3 in DNA: TGTGCCAGCAACGAGGCCGCCTACAACACTGAAGCTTTCTTT. Translated, it gives CASNEAAYNTEAFF. This sequence joins TRBV6-5 and TRBJ1-1; D is ambiguous. Germline V gene lookup returns CDR1 MNHEY and CDR2 SVGAGI. The CDR3 runs to 14 residues. V was pared by 7 bases and J by 2 bases, with 14 bases between.

The chain's CDR3 is CASSLTGRHRPYNEQFF. CDR3 nucleotides: TGTGCCAGCAGCTTAACGGGGAGACACCGCCCCTACAATGAGCAGTTCTTC. The J gene is TRBJ2-1, the V gene TRBV7-3; D might be TRBD2 (5 bases). The V end lost 0 bases, the J end lost 2 bases, and 14 bases lay between the germline ends. CDR1 and CDR2 (germline): SGHTA, FQGTGA. The CDR3 length is 17 residues. Supplemented by reference TRBV7-3 and TRBJ2-1, the full variable domain reads GAGVSQTPSNKVTEKGKYVELRCDPISGHTALYWYRQSLGQGPEFLIYFQGTGAADDSGLPNDRFFAVRPEGSVSTLKIQRTERGDSAVYLCASSLTGRHRPYNEQFFGPGTRLTVL.

The rearrangement joins TRBV7-9 to TRBJ1-1; D remains unclear. Germline CDR1 SEHNR, CDR2 FQNEAQ (reference sequence). V lost 1 base and J 10 bases, leaving 7 bases between the germline ends. The CDR3 consists of 11 residues. Written as DNA, the CDR3 is TGTGCCAGCAGCTTAGATCGGGGAGCTTTCTTT. It encodes CASSLDRGAFF.

The chain joins TRBV9 to TRBJ2-1; 8 bases align to TRBD1. Germline lookup yields CDR1 SGDLS and CDR2 YYNGEE. The V gene end was trimmed by 2 bases and the J gene end by 1 base; junction bases not matched to a gene: 2. This CDR3 has 15 residues. This CDR3 is CASSVQGASYNEQFF. CDR3 in DNA: TGTGCCAGCAGCGTGCAGGGGGCTTCCTACAATGAGCAGTTCTTC.

With regard to this clone: This could be a read error, since a much larger clone is one nucleotide away. The chain has TRBV5-4 and TRBJ2-5; no definite D call. The CDR3 is 12 amino acids. V lost 0 bases to trimming and J lost 1 base, with 1 base between them. CDR1 and CDR2 (germline): SGHNT, YYREEE (reference sequence). Written as DNA, the CDR3 is TGTGCCAGCAGCTTGGTCCAAGAGACCCAGTACTTC. It codes for CASSLVQETQYF.

This clone appeared once. The chain has TRBV4-1 and TRBJ1-2; D might be TRBD1 (6 bases). Germline V gene sequence: CDR1 MGHRA, CDR2 YSYEKL. This CDR3 is 14 amino acids long. V was clipped by 4 bases and J by 8 bases, with 17 bases between them. CDR3 nucleotide sequence: TGCGCCAGCAGCCTCGGACAGCCGGGGGCCGGCTACACCTTC. Its translation is CASSLGQPGAGYTF.

The CDR3 sequence: CASSLELGTEAFF. The CDR3 region has the DNA TGTGCCAGCAGCTTGGAACTCGGTACGGAAGCTTTCTTT. The chain uses TRBV5-4 and TRBJ1-1; D gene unclear. The ends were cut back, 0 bases at V and 8 bases at J, with 11 bases in the middle. From germline, CDR1 is SGHNT and CDR2 YYREEE (reference sequence). CDR3 length: 13 residues.

The chain combines TRBV19 with TRBJ1-3, with D uncertain. Trimming took off 3 bases at V and 1 base at J, with 10 bases between the two ends. Germline V CDR1 and CDR2: LNHDA, SQIVND (reference sequence). This CDR3 has 15 residues. CDR3 nucleotide sequence: TGTGCCAGTAGTATGTTCGGCTTTTCTGGAAACACCATATATTTT. Translating it yields CASSMFGFSGNTIYF.

V is TRBV5-6 and J is TRBJ1-1, with D hard to call. CDR3 size: 13 residues. V dropped 2 bases and J dropped 1 base, with 6 bases sitting between them. CDR1 and CDR2 from the germline V gene are SGHDT and YYEEEE. CDR3 residues: CASSFQENTEAFF. DNA of the CDR3: TGTGCCAGCAGCTTTCAGGAGAACACTGAAGCTTTCTTT.